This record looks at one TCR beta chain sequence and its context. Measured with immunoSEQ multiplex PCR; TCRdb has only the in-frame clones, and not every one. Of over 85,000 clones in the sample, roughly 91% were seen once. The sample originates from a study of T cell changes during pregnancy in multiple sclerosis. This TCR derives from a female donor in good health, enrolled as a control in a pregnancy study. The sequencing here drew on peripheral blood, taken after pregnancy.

Written as DNA, the CDR3 is TGCAGTGCTAGAGTTGGGGCTGGCTACACCTTC. It encodes CSARVGAGYTF. This chain joins TRBV20-1 and TRBJ1-2, with D possibly being TRBD1 (5 bases). Between the trimmed V and J ends, which lost 1 base and 7 bases, there was a span of 7 bases. The CDR3 is made up of 11 amino acids. CDR1 is DFQATT, CDR2 SNEGSKA, per germline (reference sequence).